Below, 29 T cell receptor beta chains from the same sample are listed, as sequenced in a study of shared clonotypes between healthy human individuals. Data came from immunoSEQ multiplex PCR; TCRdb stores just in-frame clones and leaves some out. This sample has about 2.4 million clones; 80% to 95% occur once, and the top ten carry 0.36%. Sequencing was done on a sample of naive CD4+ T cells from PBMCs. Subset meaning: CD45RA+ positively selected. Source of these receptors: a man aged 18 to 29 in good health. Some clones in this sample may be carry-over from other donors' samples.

In nucleotides, the CDR3 is TGTGCCAGCAGCTTAGGGGTGCGGGAGAACCACGAGCAGTACTTC. Translated: CASSLGVRENHEQYF. This sequence joins TRBV7-6 and TRBJ2-7; the match to TRBD2 covers 7 bases. The CDR3 length is 15 residues. Germline V CDR1 and CDR2: SGHVS, FNYEAQ. Trimming took 1 base from V and 5 from J; bases not matched to a gene: 8.

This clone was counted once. CDR3 loop: CASSLFAGEYGYTF. CDR3 coding DNA: TGTGCCAGCAGCTTATTCGCAGGGGAGTACGGCTACACCTTC. The V gene is TRBV7-2, the J gene TRBJ1-2; possibly TRBD1 for D (6 bases). Germline assignment: CDR1 SGHTA and CDR2 FQGNSA. V lost 2 bases to trimming and J lost 8 bases, with 15 bases between them. This CDR3 has 14 residues.

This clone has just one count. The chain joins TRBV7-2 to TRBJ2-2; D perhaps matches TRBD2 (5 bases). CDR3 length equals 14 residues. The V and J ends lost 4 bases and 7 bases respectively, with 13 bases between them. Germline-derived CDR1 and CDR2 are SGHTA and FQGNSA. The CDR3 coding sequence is TGTGCCAGCAGCTCCCAGCGGAACGGCGGGGAGCTGTTTTTT. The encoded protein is CASSSQRNGGELFF.

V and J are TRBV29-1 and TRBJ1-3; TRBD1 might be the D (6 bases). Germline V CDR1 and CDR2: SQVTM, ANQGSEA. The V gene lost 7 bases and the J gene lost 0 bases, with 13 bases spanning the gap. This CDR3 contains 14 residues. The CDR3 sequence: CSARPDSSGNTIYF. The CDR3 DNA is TGCAGCGCTCGACCGGACAGCTCTGGAAACACCATATATTTT.

The CDR3 DNA is TGTGCCAGCAGGGGTTGGGAGGAGCAGTTCTTC. This gives the protein CASRGWEEQFF. This sequence joins TRBV2 and TRBJ2-1, with D possibly matching TRBD2 (5 bases). Trimming removed 6 bases from V and 10 bases from J, with 10 bases in between. CDR3 length: 11 residues. The germline V gene encodes CDR1 SNHLY and CDR2 FYNNEI.

The DNA of the CDR3 is TGTGCCAGCAGTGACGGAGGCCGGCCTGGGGAAGCTTTCTTT. Protein sequence: CASSDGGRPGEAFF. The chain recombines TRBV6-5 with TRBJ1-1; D is ambiguous. The V and J ends lost 5 bases and 8 bases respectively, with 18 bases between them. The length of the CDR3 is 14 residues. CDR1 MNHEY and CDR2 SVGAGI come from the germline V gene.

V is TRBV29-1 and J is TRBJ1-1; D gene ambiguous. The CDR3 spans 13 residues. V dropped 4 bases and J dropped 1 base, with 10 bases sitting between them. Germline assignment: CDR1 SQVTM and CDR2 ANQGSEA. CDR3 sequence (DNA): TGCAGCGTTGTACGGCCAGGGAACACTGAAGCTTTCTTT. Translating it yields CSVVRPGNTEAFF. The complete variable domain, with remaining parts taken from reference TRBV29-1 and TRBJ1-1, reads SAVISQKPSRDICQRGTSLTIQCQVDSQVTMMFWYRQQPGQSLTLIATANQGSEATYESGFVIDKFPISRPNLTFSTLTVSNMSPEDSSIYLCSVVRPGNTEAFFGQGTRLTVV.

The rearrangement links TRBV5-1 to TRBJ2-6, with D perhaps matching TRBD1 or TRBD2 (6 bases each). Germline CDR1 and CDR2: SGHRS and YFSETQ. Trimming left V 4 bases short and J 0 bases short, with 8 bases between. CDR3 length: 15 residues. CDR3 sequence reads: CASSRGDSGANVLTF. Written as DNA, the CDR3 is TGCGCCAGCAGCAGGGGGGACTCTGGGGCCAACGTCCTGACTTTC.

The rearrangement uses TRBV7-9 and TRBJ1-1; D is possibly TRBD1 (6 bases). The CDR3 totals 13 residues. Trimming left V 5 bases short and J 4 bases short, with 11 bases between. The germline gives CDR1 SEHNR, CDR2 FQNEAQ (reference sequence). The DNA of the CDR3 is TGTGCCAGCAGCCTACGGACAGTCACTGAAGCTTTCTTT. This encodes CASSLRTVTEAFF.

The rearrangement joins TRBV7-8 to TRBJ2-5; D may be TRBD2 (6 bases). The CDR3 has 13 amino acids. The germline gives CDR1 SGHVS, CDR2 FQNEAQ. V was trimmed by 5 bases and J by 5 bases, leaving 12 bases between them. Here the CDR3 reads CASSLSGRETQYF. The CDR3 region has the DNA TGTGCCAGCAGCCTTAGCGGTAGGGAGACCCAGTACTTC.

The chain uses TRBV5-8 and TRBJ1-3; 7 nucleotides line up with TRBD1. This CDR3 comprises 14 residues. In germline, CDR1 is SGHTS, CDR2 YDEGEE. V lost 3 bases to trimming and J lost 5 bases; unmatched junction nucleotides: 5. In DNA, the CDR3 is TGTGCCAGCAGCTCCTGGGGACAGAGAAACACCATATATTTT. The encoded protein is CASSSWGQRNTIYF. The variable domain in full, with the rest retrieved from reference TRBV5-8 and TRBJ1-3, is EAGVTQSPTHLIKTRGQQATLRCSPISGHTSVYWYQQALGLGLQFLLWYDEGEERNRGNFPPRFSGRQFPNYSSELNVNALELEDSALYLCASSSWGQRNTIYFGEGSWLTVV.

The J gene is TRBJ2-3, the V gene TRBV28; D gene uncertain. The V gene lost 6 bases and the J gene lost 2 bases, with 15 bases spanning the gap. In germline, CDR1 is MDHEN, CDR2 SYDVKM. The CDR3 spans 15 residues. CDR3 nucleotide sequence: TGTGCCAGCAGACCGGGCACTACACACACAGATACGCAGTATTTT. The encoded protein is CASRPGTTHTDTQYF.

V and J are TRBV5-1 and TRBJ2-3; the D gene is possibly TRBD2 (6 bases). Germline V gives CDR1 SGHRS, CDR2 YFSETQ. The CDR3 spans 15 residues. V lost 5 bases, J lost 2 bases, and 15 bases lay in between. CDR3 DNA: TGCGCCAGCAGGGGGGACTCCGAATTCACAGATACGCAGTATTTT. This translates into CASRGDSEFTDTQYF.

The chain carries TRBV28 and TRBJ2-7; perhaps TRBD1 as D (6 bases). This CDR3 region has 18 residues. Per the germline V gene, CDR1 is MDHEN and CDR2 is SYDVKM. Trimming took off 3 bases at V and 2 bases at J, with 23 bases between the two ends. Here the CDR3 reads CASSLAGAPARNPYEQYF. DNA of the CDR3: TGTGCCAGCAGTTTGGCAGGGGCCCCTGCTAGGAACCCCTACGAGCAGTACTTC.

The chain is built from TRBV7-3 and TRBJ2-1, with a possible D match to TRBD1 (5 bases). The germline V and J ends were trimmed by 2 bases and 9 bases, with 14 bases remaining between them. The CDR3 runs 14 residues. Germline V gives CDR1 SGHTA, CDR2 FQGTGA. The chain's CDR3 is CASSLGPGSGEQFF. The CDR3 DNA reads TGTGCCAGCAGCTTAGGGCCAGGGTCCGGTGAGCAGTTCTTC.

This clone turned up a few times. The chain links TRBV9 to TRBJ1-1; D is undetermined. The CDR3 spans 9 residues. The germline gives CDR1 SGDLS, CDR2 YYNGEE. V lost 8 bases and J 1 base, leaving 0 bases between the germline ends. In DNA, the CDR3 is TGTGCCAGGAACACTGAAGCTTTCTTT. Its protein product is CARNTEAFF.

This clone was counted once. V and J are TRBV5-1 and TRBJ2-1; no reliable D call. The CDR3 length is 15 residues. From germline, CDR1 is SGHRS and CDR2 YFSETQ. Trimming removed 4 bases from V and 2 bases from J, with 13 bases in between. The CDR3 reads CASSRTDSPYNEQFF. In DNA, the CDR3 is TGCGCCAGCAGCCGCACCGACTCCCCCTACAATGAGCAGTTCTTC.

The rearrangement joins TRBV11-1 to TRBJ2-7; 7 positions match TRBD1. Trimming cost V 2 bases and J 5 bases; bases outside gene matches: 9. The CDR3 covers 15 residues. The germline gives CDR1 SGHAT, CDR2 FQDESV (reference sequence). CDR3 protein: CASSLKAQGPHEQYF. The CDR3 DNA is TGTGCCAGCAGCTTAAAGGCACAGGGGCCCCACGAGCAGTACTTC.

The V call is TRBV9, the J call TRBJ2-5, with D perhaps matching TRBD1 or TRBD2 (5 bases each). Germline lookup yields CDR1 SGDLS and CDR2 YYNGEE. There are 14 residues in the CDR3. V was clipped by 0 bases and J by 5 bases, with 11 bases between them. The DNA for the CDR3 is TGTGCCAGCAGCGTAGGCCCGGGACGGGAGACCCAGTACTTC. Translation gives CASSVGPGRETQYF.

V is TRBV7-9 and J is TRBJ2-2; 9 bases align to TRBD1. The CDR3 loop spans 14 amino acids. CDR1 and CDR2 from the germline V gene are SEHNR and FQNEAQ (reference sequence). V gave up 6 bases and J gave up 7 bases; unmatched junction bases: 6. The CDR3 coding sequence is TGTGCCAGCAGATTGGGACAGGGTAGCGGGGAGCTGTTTTTT. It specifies CASRLGQGSGELFF.

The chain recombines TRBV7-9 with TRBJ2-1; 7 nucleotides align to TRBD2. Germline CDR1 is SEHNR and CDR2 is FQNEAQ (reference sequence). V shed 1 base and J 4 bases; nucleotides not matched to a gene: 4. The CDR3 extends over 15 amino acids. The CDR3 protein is CASSLDAGLYNEQFF. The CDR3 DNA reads TGTGCCAGCAGCTTAGATGCGGGACTATACAATGAGCAGTTCTTC.

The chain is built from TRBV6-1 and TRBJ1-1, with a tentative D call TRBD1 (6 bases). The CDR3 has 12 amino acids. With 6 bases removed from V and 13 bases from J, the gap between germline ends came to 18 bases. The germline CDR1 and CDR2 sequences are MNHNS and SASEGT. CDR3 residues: CASRQGRAEVFF. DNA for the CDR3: TGTGCCAGCAGACAGGGTCGGGCCGAGGTTTTCTTT.

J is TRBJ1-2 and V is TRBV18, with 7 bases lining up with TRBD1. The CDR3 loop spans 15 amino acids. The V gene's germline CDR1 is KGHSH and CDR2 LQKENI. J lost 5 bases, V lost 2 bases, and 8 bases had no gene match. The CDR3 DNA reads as TGTGCCAGCTCACCAACAGGGGTCGGGGGATATGGCTACACCTTC. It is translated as CASSPTGVGGYGYTF.

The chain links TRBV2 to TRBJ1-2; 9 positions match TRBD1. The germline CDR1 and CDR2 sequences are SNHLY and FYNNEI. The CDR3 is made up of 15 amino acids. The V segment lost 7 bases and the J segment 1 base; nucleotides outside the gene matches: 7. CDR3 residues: CASKRDRGDNYGYTF. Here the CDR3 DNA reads TGTGCCAGCAAGCGCGACAGGGGGGATAACTATGGCTACACCTTC.

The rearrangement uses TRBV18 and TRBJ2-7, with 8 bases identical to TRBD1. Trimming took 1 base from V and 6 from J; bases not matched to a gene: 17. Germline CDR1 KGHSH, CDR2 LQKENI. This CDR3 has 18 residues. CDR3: CASSPRPMLDRGPLEQYF. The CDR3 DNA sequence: TGTGCCAGCTCACCACGCCCCATGCTCGACAGGGGCCCTCTCGAGCAGTACTTC.

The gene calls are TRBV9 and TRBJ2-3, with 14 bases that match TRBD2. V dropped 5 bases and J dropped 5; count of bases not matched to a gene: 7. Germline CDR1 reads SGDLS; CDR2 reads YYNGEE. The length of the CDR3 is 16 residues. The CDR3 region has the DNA TGTGCCAGCAGTGACGGACTAGCGGGAGGAGGAGATACGCAGTATTTT. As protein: CASSDGLAGGGDTQYF.

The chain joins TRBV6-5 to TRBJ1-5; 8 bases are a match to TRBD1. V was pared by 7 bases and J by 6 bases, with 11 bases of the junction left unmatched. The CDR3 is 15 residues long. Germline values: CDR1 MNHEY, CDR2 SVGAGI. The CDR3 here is CASMTGALGGQPQHF. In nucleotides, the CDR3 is TGTGCCAGCATGACAGGGGCCTTAGGTGGTCAGCCCCAGCATTTT.

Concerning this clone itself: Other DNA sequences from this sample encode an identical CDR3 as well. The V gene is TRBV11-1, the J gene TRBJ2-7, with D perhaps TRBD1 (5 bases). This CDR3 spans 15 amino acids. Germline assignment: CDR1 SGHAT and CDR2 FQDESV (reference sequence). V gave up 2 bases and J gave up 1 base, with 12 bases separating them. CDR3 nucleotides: TGTGCCAGCAGCTTATCGCCAGGGAATTCCTACGAGCAGTACTTC. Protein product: CASSLSPGNSYEQYF.

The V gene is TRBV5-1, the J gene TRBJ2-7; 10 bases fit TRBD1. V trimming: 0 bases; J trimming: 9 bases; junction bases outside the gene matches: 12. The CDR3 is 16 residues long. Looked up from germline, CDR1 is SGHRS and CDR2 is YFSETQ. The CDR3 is CASSLVARDRGEAQYF. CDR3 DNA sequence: TGCGCCAGCAGCTTGGTAGCCAGGGACAGGGGCGAAGCGCAGTACTTC.